Here is one T cell receptor (beta chain) with its context. The source of the sample is a study of memory CD8 T cells in hepatitis C reinfection. Turning to the study itself: Two donors cleared primary HCV but became chronic after reinfection.

As for time point: pre-reinfection, 55 to 20 weeks before reinfection detection. No in vitro expansion preceded TCR sequencing of the sorted cells. A couple of donors provided sorted CD3+ CD8+ CD45RO- naive CD8 T cells at all three reinfection time points. Between the trimmed V and J ends, which lost 5 bases and 6 bases, there was a span of 16 bases. CDR1 SNHLY and CDR2 FYNNEI come from the germline V gene. The CDR3 loop spans 14 amino acids. Profiled with immunoSEQ multiplex PCR; TCRdb holds only in-frame clones, not every one. The sample records just over 50,000 clones, roughly nine tenths being singletons.

The chain employs TRBV2 and TRBJ1-2; a weak D match, TRBD1 (5 bases). The sample taken for sequencing was naive CD8+ T cells sorted from blood. The clonotype was recovered from a young man with hepatitis C virus infection. CDR3 coding DNA: TGTGCCAGCAGTCCGGGACTCGGAGGGGATGGCTACACCTTC. Translating gives CASSPGLGGDGYTF.